The 4 T cell receptor beta chains listed next were all sequenced from one sample in a study of control samples from healthy donors and cancer patients. This table comes from immunoSEQ multiplex PCR, and its TCRdb copy is limited to in-frame clones, with some not included. Counted here are about 140,000 clones, 94% occurring once; the ten biggest clones make up around 14%. The sequenced sample consisted of blood. The receptors come from a man aged 40-49 years in good health.

V and J are TRBV11-2 and TRBJ2-7, with 7 positions matching TRBD1. The CDR3 runs 15 residues. V was clipped by 3 bases and J by 2 bases; unmatched bases: 7. Germline CDR1 and CDR2: SGHAT and FQNNGV. CDR3 in amino acids: CASSFTQGQPYEQYF. The DNA of the CDR3 is TGTGCCAGCAGCTTTACACAGGGACAGCCCTACGAGCAGTACTTC.

The chain is built from TRBV28 and TRBJ1-5; D ambiguous. Germline assignment: CDR1 MDHEN and CDR2 SYDVKM. The CDR3 loop spans 12 amino acids. Trimming left V 4 bases short and J 6 bases short, with 7 bases between. CDR3 protein: CASSYGSQPQHF. The CDR3 nucleotides are TGTGCCAGCAGTTACGGCAGTCAGCCCCAGCATTTT.

The chain couples TRBV15 to TRBJ2-4; D possibly corresponds to TRBD2 (6 bases). CDR3 length equals 14 residues. Germline V CDR1 and CDR2: LNHNV, YYDKDF (reference sequence). V lost 5 bases and J lost 0, with 8 bases in between. In nucleotides, the CDR3 is TGTGCCACCAGCGGGGACTTAGCCAAAAACATTCAGTACTTC. It yields the protein CATSGDLAKNIQYF.

The chain links TRBV5-1 to TRBJ1-4; D is possibly TRBD1 (5 bases). Trimming removed 4 bases from V and 4 bases from J, with 14 bases in between. The CDR3 runs 15 residues. The germline CDR1 and CDR2 sequences are SGHRS and YFSETQ. CDR3 residues: CASSPRDGRNEKLFF. CDR3 DNA sequence: TGCGCCAGCAGCCCCCGGGACGGCCGTAATGAAAAACTGTTTTTT.